This T cell receptor (beta chain) was sequenced in a study of technical replicates of blood from four donors. There are 15 residues in the CDR3. Germline V CDR1 and CDR2: SEHNR, FQNEAQ (reference sequence). V lost 5 bases to trimming and J lost 0 bases, with 14 bases between them. TCRdb's copy holds only in-frame clones and misses some; the assay was immunoSEQ multiplex PCR. In the table there are around 76,000 clones, 95% to 98% of which are singletons. The clonotype originates from a human donor in good health. J is TRBJ2-7 and V is TRBV7-9; D is possibly TRBD1 (5 bases). The sample taken for sequencing was T cells isolated from PBMCs. The CDR3 DNA reads TGTGCCAGCAGCCCCCTTGTGGGGCTCTCCTACGAGCAGTACTTC. It yields the protein CASSPLVGLSYEQYF.